This T cell receptor (beta chain) is from a study of T cells after yellow fever vaccination. Findings and caveats of the study: Subsequent booster samples again held most clones from primary vaccination (around 96% CD4, nearly 90% CD8). A weaker but faster secondary response was observed, peaking on day 5 versus 15. It was a small share of clonotypes that appeared in both CD4 and CD8 compartments.

The sample holds a few counts of this clonotype. The target antigen is unknown. Germline V CDR1 and CDR2: LNHDA, SQIVND (reference sequence). V lost 2 bases, J lost 9 bases, and 8 bases lay in between. The CDR3 length is 12 residues. 5'RACE template switching added a universal primer site and UMIs to TCR cDNA. TCRdb analysed the 5' RACE reads with MiXCR anew, one entry per CDR3 protein. Counted here are about 120,000 distinct CDR3 sequences, about 8.8% occurring once; the ten biggest clones make up roughly 40%. This clonotype was sampled from a young man who received the YFV17D yellow fever vaccine. The sequencing here drew on CD8+ T cells sorted from PBMCs, taken on the day of the yellow fever booster vaccination. V gene TRBV19 combines with J gene TRBJ2-1; D is unclear. CDR3 in amino acids: CASSINSFEQFF. The CDR3 coding sequence is TGTGCCAGTAGTATAAACAGCTTTGAGCAGTTCTTC. Based on the CDR3 plus reference TRBV19 and TRBJ2-1, the full variable domain is DGGITQSPKYLFRKEGQNVTLSCEQNLNHDAMYWYRQDPGQGLRLIYYSQIVNDFQKGDIAEGYSVSREKKESFPLTVTSAQKNPTAFYLCASSINSFEQFFGPGTRLTVL.